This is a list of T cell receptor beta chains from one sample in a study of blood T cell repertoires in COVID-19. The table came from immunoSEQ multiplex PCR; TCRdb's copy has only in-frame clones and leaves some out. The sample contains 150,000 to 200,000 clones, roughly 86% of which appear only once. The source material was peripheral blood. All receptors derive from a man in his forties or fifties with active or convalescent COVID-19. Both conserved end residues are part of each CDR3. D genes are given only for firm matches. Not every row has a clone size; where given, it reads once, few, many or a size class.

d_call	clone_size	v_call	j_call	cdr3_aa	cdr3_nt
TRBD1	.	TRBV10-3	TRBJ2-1	CAAHPGQGIGNEQFF	TGTGCCGCCCACCCGGGACAGGGGATCGGGAATGAGCAGTTCTTC
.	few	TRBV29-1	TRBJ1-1	CSAQTLNTEAFF	TGCAGCGCCCAGACATTGAACACTGAAGCTTTCTTT
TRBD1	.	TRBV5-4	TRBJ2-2	CASSPRDRDTGELFF	TGTGCCAGCAGCCCACGTGACAGGGACACCGGGGAGCTGTTTTTT
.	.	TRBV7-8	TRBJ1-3	CASSLSGSPGNTIYF	TGTGCCAGCAGCTTATCAGGGTCCCCTGGAAACACCATATATTTT
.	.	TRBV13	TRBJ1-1	CASSLRPEAFF	TGTGCCAGCAGCTTGAGGCCTGAAGCTTTCTTT
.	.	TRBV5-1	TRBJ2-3	CASSLAGRSTDTQYF	TGCGCCAGCAGCTTGGCCGGCAGGAGCACAGATACGCAGTATTTT
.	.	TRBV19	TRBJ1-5	CASSITGNNQPQHF	TGTGCCAGTAGTATAACCGGGAACAATCAGCCCCAGCATTTT
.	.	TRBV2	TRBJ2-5	CASSVLETQYF	TGTGCCAGCAGCGTACTGGAGACCCAGTACTTC
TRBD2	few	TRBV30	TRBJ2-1	CAWSVAGGPNNEQFF	TGTGCCTGGAGTGTCGCGGGGGGGCCAAACAATGAGCAGTTCTTC
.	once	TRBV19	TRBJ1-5	CASSMKHSNQPQHF	TGTGCCAGTAGTATGAAACATAGCAATCAGCCCCAGCATTTT
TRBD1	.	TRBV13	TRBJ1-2	CASSIRRQGDGYTF	TGTGCCAGCAGCATACGCCGACAGGGCGATGGCTACACCTTC
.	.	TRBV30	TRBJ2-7	CAWIPIDRASYEQYF	TGTGCCTGGATTCCGATTGACAGAGCGTCCTACGAGCAGTACTTC
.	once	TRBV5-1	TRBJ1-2	CASSLGPLNYGYTF	TGCGCCAGCAGCTTGGGGCCGTTAAACTATGGCTACACCTTC
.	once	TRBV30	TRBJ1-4	CAWRRSGPTNEKLFF	TGTGCCTGGAGACGGTCGGGTCCAACTAATGAAAAACTGTTTTTT
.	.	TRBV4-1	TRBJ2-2	CASSLSKGGSTGELFF	TGCGCCAGCAGCCTGTCGAAGGGGGGGAGCACCGGGGAGCTGTTTTTT
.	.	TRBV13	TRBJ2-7	CASGATPYEQYF	TGTGCCTCAGGCGCGACACCCTACGAGCAGTACTTC
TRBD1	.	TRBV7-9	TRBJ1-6	CASSLNRGNSPLHF	TGTGCCAGCAGCTTAAACAGGGGAAATTCACCCCTCCACTTT
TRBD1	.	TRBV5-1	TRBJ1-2	CASSRQGQGTMDGYTF	TGCGCCAGCAGCCGGCAGGGACAGGGGACAATGGATGGCTACACCTTC
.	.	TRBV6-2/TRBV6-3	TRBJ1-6	CASSPQGTDSPLHF	TGTGCCAGCAGCCCCCAGGGGACGGATTCACCCCTCCACTTT
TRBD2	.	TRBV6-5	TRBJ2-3	CASSYVAAGGPDTQYF	TGTGCCAGCAGTTACGTTGCAGCGGGGGGGCCAGATACGCAGTATTTT
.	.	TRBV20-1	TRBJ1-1	CSARAWEEAFF	TGCAGTGCTAGAGCGTGGGAGGAAGCTTTCTTT
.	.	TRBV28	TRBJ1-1	CASRVRRNSEAFF	TGTGCCAGCAGAGTTAGGAGGAACTCTGAAGCTTTCTTT
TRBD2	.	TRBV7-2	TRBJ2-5	CASSLSSSGGETQYF	TGTGCCAGCAGCTTATCGTCTAGCGGGGGAGAGACCCAGTACTTC
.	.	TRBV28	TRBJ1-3	CASSSIVSSGNTIYF	TGTGCCAGCAGCTCGATCGTGAGCTCTGGAAACACCATATATTTT
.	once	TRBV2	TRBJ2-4	CASSEAPGTKNIQYF	TGTGCCAGCAGTGAAGCCCCGGGAACCAAAAACATTCAGTACTTC
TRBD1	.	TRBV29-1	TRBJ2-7	CSVAGQPYEQYF	TGCAGCGTTGCGGGACAGCCCTACGAGCAGTACTTC
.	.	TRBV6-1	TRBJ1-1	CASRARQDTEAFF	TGTGCCAGCAGGGCCAGGCAAGACACTGAAGCTTTCTTT
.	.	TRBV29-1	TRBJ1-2	CSVLRDIDYGYTF	TGCAGCGTGCTACGGGACATAGACTATGGCTACACCTTC
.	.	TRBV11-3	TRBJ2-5	CASSLEAETQYF	TGTGCCAGCAGCTTAGAAGCTGAGACCCAGTACTTC
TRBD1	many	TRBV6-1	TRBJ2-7	CASSEALQGAEQYF	TGTGCCAGCAGTGAAGCGCTTCAGGGGGCCGAGCAGTACTTC
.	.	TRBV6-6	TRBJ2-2	CASSYLQGTGELFF	TGTGCCAGCAGTTATCTTCAGGGGACCGGGGAGCTGTTTTTT
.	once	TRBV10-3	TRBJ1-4	CAISESGGNEKLFF	TGTGCCATCAGTGAGTCTGGGGGCAATGAAAAACTGTTTTTT
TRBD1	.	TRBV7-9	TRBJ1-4	CASSLSATGMGKLFF	TGTGCCAGCAGCTTATCGGCGACAGGGATGGGGAAACTGTTTTTT
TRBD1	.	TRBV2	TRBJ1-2	CASSLQGAPYGYTF	TGTGCCAGCAGTCTACAGGGGGCTCCCTATGGCTACACCTTC
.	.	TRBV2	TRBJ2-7	CASSPEPYEQYF	TGTGCCAGCAGTCCGGAGCCGTACGAGCAGTACTTC
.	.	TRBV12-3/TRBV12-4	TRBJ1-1	CASSPRAEAFF	TGTGCCAGCAGTCCGAGGGCAGAAGCTTTCTTT
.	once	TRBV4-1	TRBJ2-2	CASSQGRLNSPNTGELFF	TGCGCCAGCAGCCAAGGCCGATTGAACAGTCCAAACACCGGGGAGCTGTTTTTT
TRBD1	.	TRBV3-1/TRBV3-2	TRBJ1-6	CASKTGDNSPLHF	TGTGCCAGCAAGACAGGGGATAATTCACCCCTCCACTTT
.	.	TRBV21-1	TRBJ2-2	CASSKGGLNTGELFF	TGTGCCAGCAGCAAAGGGGGCCTAAACACCGGGGAGCTGTTTTTT
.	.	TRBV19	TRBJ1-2	CASSIQGNYGYTF	TGTGCCAGTAGTATCCAGGGGAACTATGGCTACACCTTC